This T cell receptor beta chain derives from a study of blood T cells in healthy people across ages. Study overall: Template switching picked up about one barcoded beta molecule for each two T cells.

Study results and limitations: Compared with aged donors, long-lived donors showed fewer expanded clones, suggesting selection.

Isolating PBMCs gave at least 6 million of these cells per sample. Combining a sample-barcoded 5' primer with a J-beta primer mix, a second PCR ran for roughly 6 to 12 cycles. From the 5' RACE reads, TCRdb called clonotypes with MiXCR, one entry per CDR3 protein. The sample consists of roughly 730,000 distinct CDR3 sequences, around three fifths of them appearing once. This clonotype was seen a handful of times. Antigen specificity is unknown. Deletions cut 6 bases from V and 2 bases from J, with 5 bases between. CDR1 and CDR2 (germline): MNHEY, SVGAGI. This CDR3 spans 11 amino acids. Sequencing was performed on blood. V gene TRBV6-5 combines with J gene TRBJ2-7; D is uncertain. The clonotype comes from a man between 40 and 49 years old in good health. The CDR3 coding sequence is TGTGCCAGCAGGGTTGCCTACGAGCAGTACTTC. Amino acid sequence: CASRVAYEQYF.